This TCR beta chain was sequenced during a study of relationships among human T cell subsets listed by TCRdb under 2010. For the wider study: Sequencing was performed on eight distinct blood T cell populations: pan T, CD8 cytotoxic, regulatory, Th1, Th2, naive plus transitional, activated and memory cells. General conclusions and limits of the study: The bead-based sorting was unable to rule out the presence of a CD4+CD8+ double-positive population. Substantial CDR3 sharing among Th1, Th2 and regulatory T cells was interpreted as suggesting stochastic cell fate choices. While more than 50% of CD8+ cytotoxic sequences came from clones with more than 100 reads, the regulatory and Th2 subsets had few clones of that kind. The seven subsets showed no statistically significant differences in V, D and J usage, CDR3 length, or N-nucleotide additions.

The CDR3 sequence holds 14 residues, the cysteine and phenylalanine included. The DNA shown is the 42-base CDR3, in frame from base 1. Based on the germline V gene, the CDR1 and CDR2 sequences are SGHAT and FQNNGV. V is reduced by 4 bases and J by 5 bases, leaving a spacing of 14 bases between them. The library was produced with multiplex PCR. Data came from a 454 GS FLX. Semiquantitative ARM-PCR was used to amplify the TCR alpha and beta CDR3 regions from mRNA. In ARM-PCR, tagged nested gene-specific primers were used first, and communal superprimers then performed exponential amplification. Before the first-round PCR products went through the second amplification round, exonuclease was used to remove the nested primers. Sequencing of the amplicons was performed on the 454 platform, which allows millions of DNA fragments to be sequenced rapidly without cloning bias. A read was counted as effective if the read could be mapped to both V and J germline segments. Processing in the source paper ran as follows. IRmap was used to assign reads to germline V, D and J segments, relying on pyromap, a Smith-Waterman modification adapted to 454 sequencing errors. To filter D-beta assignments, cutoffs were set at the 99th percentile of the alignment scores obtained from simulated random sequences. CDR3 was defined as the amino acids lying between the conserved V-segment Y[YFLI]C motif and the J-segment [FW]GXGT motif. A compound Poisson process model, previously applied to large-scale EST data, was used to estimate repertoire diversity. A procedure for detecting cross-contamination was used to argue that the shared CDR3s did not come from sample contamination. The public reads were quality trimmed at Q25 with fastp and then assembled into clones with MiXCR by TCRdb, keeping productive beta chains. Entries that share a CDR3 protein sequence are merged under the most common genes and DNA. The V and J calls come from TCRdb's annotation, not from the publication. The sample records a few thousand distinct CDR3 sequences, roughly half of which are singletons. The ten largest make up around 2.6% of the sample.

This clonotype has more than one count but fewer than ten. Its recognized antigen is unknown. One base away there is no much larger clone; base qualities are not given. Once CD4+CD56+ NKT cells had been removed, anti-CD294 beads were used to select Th2 cells as CD4+CD25-CD294+ cells. T cell subsets were isolated with Miltenyi superparamagnetic beads coated with subset-specific monoclonal antibodies. Peripheral blood was used as the source from which all T cell populations were isolated. Whole blood was subjected to Ficoll separation to obtain mononuclear cells, from which monocytes were subsequently depleted using anti-CD14 microbeads. The isolated cell populations were resuspended in RNAprotect reagent immediately.

This clonotype was sampled from a man in his forties or fifties in good health. The chain uses TRBV11-2 and TRBJ2-5, with the D segment identity uncertain. Sequenced: CD4+ Th2 cells sorted from blood. What this sample's cell subset or site label stands for: CD4+CD25-CD294+ T helper 2 cells. The CDR3 is CASSSKHQSETQYF. The DNA sequence is as follows: TGTGCCAGCAGCTCTAAACACCAGTCGGAGACCCAGTACTTC.